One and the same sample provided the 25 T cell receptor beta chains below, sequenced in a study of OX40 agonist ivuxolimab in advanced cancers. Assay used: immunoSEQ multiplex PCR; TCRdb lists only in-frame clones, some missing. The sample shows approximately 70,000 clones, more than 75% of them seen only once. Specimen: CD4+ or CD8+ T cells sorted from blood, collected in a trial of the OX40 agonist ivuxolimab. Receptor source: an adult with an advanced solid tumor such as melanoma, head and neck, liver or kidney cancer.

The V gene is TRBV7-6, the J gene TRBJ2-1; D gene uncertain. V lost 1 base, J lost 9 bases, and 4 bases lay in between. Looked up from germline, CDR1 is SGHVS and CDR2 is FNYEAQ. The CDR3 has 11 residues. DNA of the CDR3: TGTGCCAGCAGCTTAGGCGGTGAGCAGTTCTTC. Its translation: CASSLGGEQFF.

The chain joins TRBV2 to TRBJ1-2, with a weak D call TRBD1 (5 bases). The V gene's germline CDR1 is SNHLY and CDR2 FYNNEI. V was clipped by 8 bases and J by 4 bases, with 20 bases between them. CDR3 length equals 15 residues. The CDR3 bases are TGTGCCAGCGGTATCCTAGACAGTTCTCCCTATGGCTACACCTTC. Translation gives CASGILDSSPYGYTF.

The CDR3 loop is CASSEWDRGKERQYV. The CDR3 bases are TGTGCCAGCAGTGAATGGGACAGGGGGAAGGAGAGGCAGTACGTC. V is TRBV25-1 and J is TRBJ2-7; 11 bases are shared with TRBD1. The CDR3 has 15 residues. The junction had 8 bases not matched to a gene; V was cut back by 1 base and J by 9 bases. Germline V gene sequence: CDR1 MGHDK, CDR2 SYGVNS.

The DNA for the CDR3 is TGTGCCAGCAGGGGGGACTTCGGGTCACGGTCACCCCTCCACTTT. Translated: CASRGDFGSRSPLHF. V usage is TRBV6-1 and J usage is TRBJ1-6; a weak D match, TRBD1 (5 bases). The CDR3 is 15 residues long. In germline, CDR1 is MNHNS, CDR2 SASEGT. V was clipped by 6 bases and J by 10 bases, with 19 bases between them.

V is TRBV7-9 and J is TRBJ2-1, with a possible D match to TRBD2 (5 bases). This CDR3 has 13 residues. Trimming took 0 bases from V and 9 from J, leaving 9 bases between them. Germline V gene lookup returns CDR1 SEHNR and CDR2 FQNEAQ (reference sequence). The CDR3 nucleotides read TGTGCCAGCAGCTTAGCAGGCGGAGGTGAGCAGTTCTTC. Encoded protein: CASSLAGGGEQFF.

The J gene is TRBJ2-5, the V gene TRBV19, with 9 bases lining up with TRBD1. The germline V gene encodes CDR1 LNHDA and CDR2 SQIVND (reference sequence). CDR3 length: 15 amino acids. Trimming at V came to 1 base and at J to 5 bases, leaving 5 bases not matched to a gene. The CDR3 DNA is TGTGCCAGTAGTATAGCGACAGGGGGAGGGGAGACCCAGTACTTC. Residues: CASSIATGGGETQYF.

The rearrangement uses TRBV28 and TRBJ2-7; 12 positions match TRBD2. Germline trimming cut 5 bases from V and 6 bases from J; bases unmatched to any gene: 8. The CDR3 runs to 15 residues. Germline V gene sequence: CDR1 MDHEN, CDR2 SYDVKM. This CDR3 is CASSPELAGGPEQYF. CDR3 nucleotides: TGTGCCAGCAGTCCAGAACTAGCGGGAGGCCCCGAGCAGTACTTC.

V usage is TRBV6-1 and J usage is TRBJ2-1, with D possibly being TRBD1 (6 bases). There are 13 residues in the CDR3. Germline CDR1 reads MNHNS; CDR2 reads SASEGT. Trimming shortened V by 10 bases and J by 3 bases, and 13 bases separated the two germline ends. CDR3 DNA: TGTGCCACCAGGGGATGGAGCTACAATGAGCAGTTCTTC. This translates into CATRGWSYNEQFF.

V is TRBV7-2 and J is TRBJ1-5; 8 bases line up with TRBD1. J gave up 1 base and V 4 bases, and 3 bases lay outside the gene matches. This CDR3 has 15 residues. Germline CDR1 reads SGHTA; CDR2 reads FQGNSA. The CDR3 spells CASSYRGGSNQPQHF. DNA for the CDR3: TGTGCCAGCAGCTACAGGGGGGGCAGCAATCAGCCCCAGCATTTT. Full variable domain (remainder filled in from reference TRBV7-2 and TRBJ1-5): GAGVSQSPSNKVTEKGKDVELRCDPISGHTALYWYRQSLGQGLEFLIYFQGNSAPDKSGLPSDRFSAERTGGSVSTLTIQRTQQEDSAVYLCASSYRGGSNQPQHFGDGTRLSIL.

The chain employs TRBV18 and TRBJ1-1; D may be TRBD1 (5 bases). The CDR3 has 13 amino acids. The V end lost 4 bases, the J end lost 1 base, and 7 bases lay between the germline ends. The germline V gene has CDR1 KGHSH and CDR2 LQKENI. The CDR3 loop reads CASSLGRNTEAFF. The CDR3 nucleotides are TGTGCCAGCTCACTGGGACGGAACACTGAAGCTTTCTTT.

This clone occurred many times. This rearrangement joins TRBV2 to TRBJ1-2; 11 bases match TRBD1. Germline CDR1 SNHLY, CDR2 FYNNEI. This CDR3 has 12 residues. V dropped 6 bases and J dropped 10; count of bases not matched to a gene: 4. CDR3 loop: CASSMDRGPYTF. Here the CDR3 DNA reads TGTGCCAGCAGCATGGACAGGGGGCCCTACACCTTC.

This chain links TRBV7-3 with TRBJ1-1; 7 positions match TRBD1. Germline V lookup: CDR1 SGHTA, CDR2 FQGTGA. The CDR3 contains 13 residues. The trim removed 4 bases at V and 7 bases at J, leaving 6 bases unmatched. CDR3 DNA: TGTGCCAGCAGCTCCGACAGGGCGAGTGAAGCTTTCTTT. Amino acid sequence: CASSSDRASEAFF.

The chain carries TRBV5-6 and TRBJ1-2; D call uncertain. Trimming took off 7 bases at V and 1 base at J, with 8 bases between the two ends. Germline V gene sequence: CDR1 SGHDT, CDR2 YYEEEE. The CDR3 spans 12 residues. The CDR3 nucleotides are TGTGCCAGCCTACGGGTTAACTATGGCTACACCTTC. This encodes CASLRVNYGYTF.

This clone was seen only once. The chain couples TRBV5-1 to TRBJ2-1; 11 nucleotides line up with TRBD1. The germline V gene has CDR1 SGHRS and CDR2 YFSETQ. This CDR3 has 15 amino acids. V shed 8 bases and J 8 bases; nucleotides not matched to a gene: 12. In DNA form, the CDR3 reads TGCGCCAGTACCCTGGGGGACAGGGGGTTGTATGAGCAGTTCTTC. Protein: CASTLGDRGLYEQFF.

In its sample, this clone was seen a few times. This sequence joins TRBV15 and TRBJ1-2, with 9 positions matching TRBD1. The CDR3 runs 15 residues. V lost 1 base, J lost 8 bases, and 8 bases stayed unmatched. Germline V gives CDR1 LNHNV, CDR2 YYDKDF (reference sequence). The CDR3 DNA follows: TGTGCCACCAGCAGAGGAGGGACAGGGACGAGGGGCTACACCTTC. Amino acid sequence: CATSRGGTGTRGYTF.

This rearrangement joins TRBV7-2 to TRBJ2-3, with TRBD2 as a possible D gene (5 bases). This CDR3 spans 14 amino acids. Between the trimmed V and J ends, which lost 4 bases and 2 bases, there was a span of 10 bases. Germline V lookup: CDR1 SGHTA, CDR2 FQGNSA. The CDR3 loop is CASSSERYTDTQYF. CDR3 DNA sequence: TGTGCCAGCAGCTCCGAGCGGTACACAGATACGCAGTATTTT.

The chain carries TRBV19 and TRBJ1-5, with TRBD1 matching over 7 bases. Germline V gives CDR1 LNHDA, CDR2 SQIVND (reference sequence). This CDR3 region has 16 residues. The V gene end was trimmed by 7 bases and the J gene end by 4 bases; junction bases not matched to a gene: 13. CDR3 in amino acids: CASTDSGTAFNQPQHF. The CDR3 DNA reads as TGTGCCAGTACCGATAGTGGGACAGCTTTTAATCAGCCCCAGCATTTT.

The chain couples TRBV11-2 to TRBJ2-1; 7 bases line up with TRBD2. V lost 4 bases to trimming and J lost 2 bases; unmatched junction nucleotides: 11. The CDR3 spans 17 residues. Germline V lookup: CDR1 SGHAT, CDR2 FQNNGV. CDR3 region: CASSSPRAREAYNEQFF. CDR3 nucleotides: TGTGCCAGCAGCTCGCCTAGAGCTCGGGAGGCCTACAATGAGCAGTTCTTC.

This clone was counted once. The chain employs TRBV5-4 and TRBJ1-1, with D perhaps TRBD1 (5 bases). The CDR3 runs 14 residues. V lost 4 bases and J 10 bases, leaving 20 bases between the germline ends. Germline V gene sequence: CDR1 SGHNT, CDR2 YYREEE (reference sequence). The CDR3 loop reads CASSAGGGVVGAFF. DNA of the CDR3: TGTGCCAGCAGCGCGGGGGGTGGGGTCGTGGGAGCTTTCTTT.

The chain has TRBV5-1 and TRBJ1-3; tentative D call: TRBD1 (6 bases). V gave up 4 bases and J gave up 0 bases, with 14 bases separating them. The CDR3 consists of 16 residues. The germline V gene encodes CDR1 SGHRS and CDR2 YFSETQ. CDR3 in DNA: TGCGCCAGCAGCGCAGGACAGCCCCGCTCTGGAAACACCATATATTTT. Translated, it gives CASSAGQPRSGNTIYF.

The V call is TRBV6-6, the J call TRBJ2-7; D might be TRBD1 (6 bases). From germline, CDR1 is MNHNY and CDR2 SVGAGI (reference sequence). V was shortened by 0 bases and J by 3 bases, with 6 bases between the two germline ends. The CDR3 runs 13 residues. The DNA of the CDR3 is TGTGCCAGCAGTTACTCCAGGGGCTACGAGCAGTACGTC. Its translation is CASSYSRGYEQYV.

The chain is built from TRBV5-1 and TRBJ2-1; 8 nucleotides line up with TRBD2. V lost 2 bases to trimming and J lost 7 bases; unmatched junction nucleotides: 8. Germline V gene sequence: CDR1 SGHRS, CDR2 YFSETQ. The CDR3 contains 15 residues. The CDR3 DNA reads TGCGCCAGCAGCTTAGCTGTAGCGGGGACGAATGAGCAGTTCTTC. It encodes CASSLAVAGTNEQFF. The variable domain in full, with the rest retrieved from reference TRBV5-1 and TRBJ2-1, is KAGVTQTPRYLIKTRGQQVTLSCSPISGHRSVSWYQQTPGQGLQFLFEYFSETQRNKGNFPGRFSGRQFSNSRSEMNVSTLELGDSALYLCASSLAVAGTNEQFFGPGTRLTVL.

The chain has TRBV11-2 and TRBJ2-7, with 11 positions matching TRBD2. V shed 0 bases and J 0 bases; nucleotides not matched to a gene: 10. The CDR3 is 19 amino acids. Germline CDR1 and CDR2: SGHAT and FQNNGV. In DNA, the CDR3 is TGTGCCAGCAGCTTAGATCTTAATAGCGGGAGGGCGAGCTCCTACGAGCAGTACTTC. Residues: CASSLDLNSGRASSYEQYF.

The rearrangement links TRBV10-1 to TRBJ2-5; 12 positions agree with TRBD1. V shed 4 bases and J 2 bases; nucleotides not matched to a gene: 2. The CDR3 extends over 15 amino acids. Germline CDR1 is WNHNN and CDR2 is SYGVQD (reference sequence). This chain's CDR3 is CASSGDRGPQETQYF. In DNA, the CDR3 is TGCGCCAGCAGTGGGGACAGGGGGCCTCAAGAGACCCAGTACTTC.

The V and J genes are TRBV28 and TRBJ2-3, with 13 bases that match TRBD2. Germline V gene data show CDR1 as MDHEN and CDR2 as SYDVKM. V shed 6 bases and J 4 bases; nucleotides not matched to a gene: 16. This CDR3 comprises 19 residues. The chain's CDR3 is CASREDGLAGELIADTQYF. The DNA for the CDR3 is TGTGCCAGCAGGGAGGACGGACTAGCGGGGGAACTTATTGCAGATACGCAGTATTTT.